Below, 6 T cell receptor beta chains from the same sample are listed, as sequenced in a study of blood T cell repertoires in COVID-19. Assay: immunoSEQ multiplex PCR; the TCRdb copy retains only in-frame clones and omits some. Here the sample spans roughly 32,000 clones, roughly 87% being singletons. Sequencing used peripheral blood. These receptors were taken from a man in his fifties or sixties with active COVID-19.

This chain uses TRBV7-6 with TRBJ2-7, with D possibly TRBD1 on 6 matching bases. The V gene lost 6 bases and the J gene lost 6 bases, with 24 bases spanning the gap. Germline V CDR1 and CDR2: SGHVS, FNYEAQ. The CDR3 is made up of 16 amino acids. DNA of the CDR3: TGTGCCAGCAGGGCGACTACCGGGACACCCTCCGCCGAGCAGTACTTC. Its translation is CASRATTGTPSAEQYF.

This clone was seen only once. The rearrangement joins TRBV7-8 to TRBJ2-7, with 11 bases that match TRBD2. V lost 5 bases to trimming and J lost 2 bases; unmatched junction nucleotides: 5. The CDR3 consists of 15 residues. From germline, CDR1 is SGHVS and CDR2 FQNEAQ. In DNA form, the CDR3 reads TGTGCCAGCAGCCCTAGGACTAGCGGGCCCTACGAGCAGTACTTC. It codes for CASSPRTSGPYEQYF.

The chain carries TRBV6-5 and TRBJ2-5, with D possibly TRBD2 on 6 matching bases. CDR1 is MNHEY, CDR2 SVGAGI, per germline. This CDR3 spans 12 amino acids. Trimming stripped 4 bases from V and 11 bases from J, with 14 bases between. The chain's CDR3 is CASSSSAGGQYF. The CDR3 bases are TGTGCCAGCAGTTCTTCCGCCGGAGGGCAGTACTTC.

This chain links TRBV6-1 with TRBJ2-5; 8 nucleotides line up with TRBD2. Per germline, CDR1 MNHNS and CDR2 SASEGT. The CDR3 totals 17 residues. Unmatched junction bases numbered 15, after V lost 4 bases and J lost 5 bases. The CDR3 here is CASSAKPGTSKWETQYF. CDR3 DNA: TGTGCCAGCAGTGCGAAGCCCGGGACTAGTAAGTGGGAGACCCAGTACTTC.

The chain has TRBV30 and TRBJ2-7, with TRBD1 matching over 7 bases. CDR1 GTSNPN and CDR2 SVGIG come from the germline V gene (reference sequence). The CDR3 is 12 residues long. J lost 7 bases, V lost 3 bases, and 6 bases had no gene match. CDR3 sequence (DNA): TGTGCCTGGAGCCACAGGGGATGGGAGCAGTACTTC. Encoded protein: CAWSHRGWEQYF.

The sample holds one count of this clone. The chain carries TRBV30 and TRBJ2-7; 8 bases are shared with TRBD1. The CDR3 consists of 13 residues. CDR1 and CDR2 (germline): GTSNPN, SVGIG (reference sequence). Trimming at V came to 0 bases and at J to 6 bases, leaving 4 bases not matched to a gene. CDR3 sequence (DNA): TGTGCCTGGAGTGTGGACAGGGCTCTCGAGCAGTACTTC. Amino acids: CAWSVDRALEQYF.